This TCR beta chain was recorded in a study of CD4 T cells in relation to SARS-CoV-2 and coronaviruses. On this clone: What it binds is unknown. The sample carries other DNA sequences with the same CDR3.

CD4+ T cells from unexposed donors were obtained before the COVID-19 pandemic (2011-2018). The table came from immunoSEQ multiplex PCR; TCRdb's copy has only in-frame clones and leaves some out. The sample lists 68,000 or so clones; more than 80% were seen once. Trimming stripped 4 bases from V and 4 bases from J, with 6 bases between. Germline CDR1 SGHRS, CDR2 YFSETQ. This CDR3 is 11 amino acids long. Study findings and constraints: Compared with monoreactive clones, crossreactive clones showed significantly weaker SARS-CoV-2 expansion.

This rearrangement joins TRBV5-1 to TRBJ2-7, with D unclear. The receptor was isolated from a human donor in good health. Sample: naive CD4+ T cells from PBMCs. As to subset: naive CD4+ T cells isolated by negative enrichment. CDR3 region: CASSIGYEQYF. The CDR3 DNA sequence: TGCGCCAGCAGCATAGGATACGAGCAGTACTTC.